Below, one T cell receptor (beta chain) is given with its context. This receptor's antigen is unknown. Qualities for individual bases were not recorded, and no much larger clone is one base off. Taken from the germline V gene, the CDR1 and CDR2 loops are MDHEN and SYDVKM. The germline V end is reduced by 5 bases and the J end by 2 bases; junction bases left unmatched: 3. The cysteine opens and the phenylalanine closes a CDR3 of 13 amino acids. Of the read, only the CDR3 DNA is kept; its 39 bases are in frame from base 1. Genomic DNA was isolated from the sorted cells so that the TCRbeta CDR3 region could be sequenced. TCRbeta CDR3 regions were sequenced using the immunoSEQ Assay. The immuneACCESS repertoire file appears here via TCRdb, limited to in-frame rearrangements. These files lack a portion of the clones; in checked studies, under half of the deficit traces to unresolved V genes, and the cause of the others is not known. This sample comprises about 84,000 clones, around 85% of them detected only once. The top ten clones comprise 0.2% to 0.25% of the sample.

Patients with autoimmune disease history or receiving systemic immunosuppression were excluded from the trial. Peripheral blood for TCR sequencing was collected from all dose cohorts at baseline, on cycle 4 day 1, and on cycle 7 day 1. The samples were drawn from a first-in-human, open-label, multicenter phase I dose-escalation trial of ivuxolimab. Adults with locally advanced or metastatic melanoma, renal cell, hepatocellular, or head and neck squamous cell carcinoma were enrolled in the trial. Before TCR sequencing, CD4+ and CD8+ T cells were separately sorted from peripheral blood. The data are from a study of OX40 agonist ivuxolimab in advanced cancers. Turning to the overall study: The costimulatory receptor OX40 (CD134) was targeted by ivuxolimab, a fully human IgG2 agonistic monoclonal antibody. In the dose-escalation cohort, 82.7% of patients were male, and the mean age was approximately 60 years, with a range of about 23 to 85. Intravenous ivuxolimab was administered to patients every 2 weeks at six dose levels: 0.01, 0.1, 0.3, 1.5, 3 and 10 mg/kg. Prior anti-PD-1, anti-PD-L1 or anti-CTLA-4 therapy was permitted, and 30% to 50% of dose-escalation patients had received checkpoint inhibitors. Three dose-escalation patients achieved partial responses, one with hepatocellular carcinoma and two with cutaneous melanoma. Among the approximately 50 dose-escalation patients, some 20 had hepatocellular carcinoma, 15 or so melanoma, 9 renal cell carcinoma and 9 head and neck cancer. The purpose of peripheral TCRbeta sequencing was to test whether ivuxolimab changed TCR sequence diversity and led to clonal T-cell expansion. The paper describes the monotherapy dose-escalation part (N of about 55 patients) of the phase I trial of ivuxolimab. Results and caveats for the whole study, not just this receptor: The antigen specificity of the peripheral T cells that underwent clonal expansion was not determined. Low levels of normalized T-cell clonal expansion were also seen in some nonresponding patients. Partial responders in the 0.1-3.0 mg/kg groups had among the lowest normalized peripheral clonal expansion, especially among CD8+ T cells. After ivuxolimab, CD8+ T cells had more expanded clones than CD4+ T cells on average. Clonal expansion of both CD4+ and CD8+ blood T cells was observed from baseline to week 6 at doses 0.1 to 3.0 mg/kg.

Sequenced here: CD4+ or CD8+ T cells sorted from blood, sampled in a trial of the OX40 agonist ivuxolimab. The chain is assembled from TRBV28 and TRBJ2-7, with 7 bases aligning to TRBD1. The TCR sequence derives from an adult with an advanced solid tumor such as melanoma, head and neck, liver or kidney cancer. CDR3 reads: CASSGQAPYEQYF. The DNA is TGTGCCAGCAGTGGACAGGCTCCCTACGAGCAGTACTTC.